Presented here are 18 T cell receptor beta chains from one specimen sequenced in a study of cytomegalovirus exposure and HLA in healthy donors (dated by TCRdb to the late 2010s). The protocol used for the library was the immunoSEQ multiplex PCR assay. The multiplex PCR relied on a mix of 60 forward primers for TCR Vbeta segments and 13 reverse primers for TCR Jbeta segments. Drawn from immuneACCESS, this table holds only the in-frame rearrangements with V and J called that TCRdb kept. Clones are partly lost; checked studies trace under half to an unresolved V gene and leave the rest unexplained. The data table for this sample lists approximately 75,000 clones. The ten largest clones represent approximately 0.81% of the sample. The source material was PBMCs. These receptor sequences come from a boy aged 10-17 years in good health and CMV-seronegative.

CDR3 nucleotides: TGCGCCAGCAGCCAAGTCCCCTCGGGGGTGGCCTACGAGCAGTACTTC. Translation: CASSQVPSGVAYEQYF. This chain links TRBV4-1 with TRBJ2-7; TRBD2 is a possible D gene (6 bases). Germline V gives CDR1 MGHRA, CDR2 YSYEKL. CDR3 length: 16 residues. V was clipped by 1 base and J by 2 bases, with 15 bases between them.

The genes are TRBV6-5 and TRBJ1-2; TRBD1 matches 7 bases. Germline lookup yields CDR1 MNHEY and CDR2 SVGAGI. With V trimmed by 0 bases and J by 6 bases, 4 bases remained unmatched. The CDR3 has 14 amino acids. The DNA for the CDR3 is TGTGCCAGCAGTTACTCGACAGGGTATGATGGCTACACCTTC. This encodes CASSYSTGYDGYTF.

This chain links TRBV5-4 with TRBJ2-1; possible D gene TRBD1, 7 bases. Germline lookup yields CDR1 SGHNT and CDR2 YYREEE (reference sequence). The germline V and J ends were trimmed by 0 bases and 7 bases, with 11 bases remaining between them. The CDR3 is 14 amino acids. CDR3 protein: CASSLEAGGNEQFF. The CDR3 bases are TGTGCCAGCAGCTTGGAGGCAGGGGGGAATGAGCAGTTCTTC.

The chain has TRBV4-3 and TRBJ2-7; tentative D call: TRBD1 (6 bases). Per the germline V gene, CDR1 is LGHNA and CDR2 is YSLEER. The CDR3 is 16 amino acids. V shed 0 bases and J shed 0 bases, with 12 bases lying between them. The CDR3 bases are TGCGCCAGCAGCCAAGAAGGGGCAGGGGACTCCTACGAGCAGTACTTC. This codes for CASSQEGAGDSYEQYF.

This chain uses TRBV30 with TRBJ1-2, with TRBD1 identical over 9 bases. The CDR3 extends over 13 amino acids. V trimming: 2 bases; J trimming: 4 bases; junction bases outside the gene matches: 2. The germline CDR1 and CDR2 sequences are GTSNPN and SVGIG (reference sequence). CDR3 coding DNA: TGTGCCTGGAGTTCGGGACAGGGCTATGGCTACACCTTC. Translated, it gives CAWSSGQGYGYTF.

The chain combines TRBV5-1 with TRBJ2-7; 8 bases align to TRBD1. V gave up 4 bases and J gave up 2 bases; unmatched junction bases: 5. Per germline, CDR1 SGHRS and CDR2 YFSETQ. The CDR3 contains 14 residues. The CDR3 spells CASSTTTGAYEQYF. CDR3 nucleotide sequence: TGCGCCAGCAGCACAACGACAGGGGCCTACGAGCAGTACTTC.

The chain combines TRBV23-1 with TRBJ2-7; TRBD1 matches 8 bases. TRBV23-1 is filed as an ORF, its function uncertain. V dropped 6 bases and J dropped 5; count of bases not matched to a gene: 9. The CDR3 loop spans 14 amino acids. The CDR3 DNA follows: TGCGCCAGCAGCCCCAGGACAGGGTACCACGAGCAGTACTTC. It specifies CASSPRTGYHEQYF.

The chain is built from TRBV7-6 and TRBJ2-5, with TRBD2 matching over 8 bases. J lost 5 bases, V lost 6 bases, and 14 bases had no gene match. Looked up from germline, CDR1 is SGHVS and CDR2 is FNYEAQ. The CDR3 length is 16 residues. Here the CDR3 reads CASSIISGNRRETQYF. The CDR3 coding sequence is TGTGCCAGCAGTATTATTAGCGGGAACCGAAGGGAGACCCAGTACTTC.

V is TRBV7-9 and J is TRBJ1-1; 10 bases match TRBD1. The germline gives CDR1 SEHNR, CDR2 FQNEAQ (reference sequence). With 5 bases clipped from V and 6 bases from J, the junction kept 6 bases outside the gene matches. The CDR3 consists of 14 residues. CDR3 amino acids: CASSRDRGVAEAFF. CDR3 bases: TGTGCCAGCAGCCGGGACAGGGGAGTCGCTGAAGCTTTCTTT.

This chain joins TRBV19 and TRBJ2-3, with no clear D. Germline lookup yields CDR1 LNHDA and CDR2 SQIVND (reference sequence). V was shortened by 5 bases and J by 1 base, with 7 bases between the two germline ends. This CDR3 contains 13 residues. In nucleotides, the CDR3 is TGTGCCAGTAGTTATCCAGGCACAGATACGCAGTATTTT. Protein: CASSYPGTDTQYF.

V gene TRBV15 combines with J gene TRBJ1-1; D gene ambiguous. The CDR3 consists of 13 residues. V dropped 4 bases and J dropped 3 bases, with 9 bases sitting between them. The germline CDR1 and CDR2 sequences are LNHNV and YYDKDF (reference sequence). The CDR3 spells CATSILVDTEAFF. The CDR3 coding sequence is TGTGCCACCAGCATATTGGTAGACACTGAAGCTTTCTTT.

The rearrangement links TRBV18 to TRBJ1-2, with D perhaps matching TRBD1 (5 bases). There are 15 residues in the CDR3. The ends were cut back, 0 bases at V and 8 bases at J, with 16 bases in the middle. Germline loops: CDR1 KGHSH, CDR2 LQKENI. Here the CDR3 reads CASSPPSSGAEGYTF. The DNA of the CDR3 is TGTGCCAGCTCACCACCTTCTTCTGGGGCTGAGGGCTACACCTTC.

The chain combines TRBV6-6 with TRBJ1-1; D uncertain. Germline V gene data show CDR1 as MNHNY and CDR2 as SVGAGI (reference sequence). Trimming removed 6 bases at V and 4 bases at J, with 9 bases between. The CDR3 is made up of 12 amino acids. CDR3 in amino acids: CASREQSTEAFF. CDR3 coding DNA: TGTGCCAGCAGAGAACAGAGCACTGAAGCTTTCTTT.

The chain carries TRBV30 and TRBJ1-6, with D tentatively TRBD1 (6 bases). The CDR3 sequence is 13 residues long. The germline CDR1 and CDR2 sequences are GTSNPN and SVGIG (reference sequence). V gave up 2 bases and J gave up 10 bases, with 12 bases separating them. CDR3 amino acids: CAWSILGGSPLHF. DNA of the CDR3: TGTGCCTGGAGTATCTTAGGGGGATCACCCCTCCACTTT.

The chain uses TRBV7-3 and TRBJ1-3; D ambiguous. Germline CDR1 is SGHTA and CDR2 is FQGTGA. Between the trimmed V and J ends, which lost 1 base and 2 bases, there was a span of 9 bases. The CDR3 covers 15 residues. The CDR3 nucleotides are TGTGCCAGCAGCTTAAACTCAGGTCCTGGAAACACCATATATTTT. Protein sequence: CASSLNSGPGNTIYF. Based on the CDR3 plus reference TRBV7-3 and TRBJ1-3, the full variable domain is GAGVSQTPSNKVTEKGKYVELRCDPISGHTALYWYRQSLGQGPEFLIYFQGTGAADDSGLPNDRFFAVRPEGSVSTLKIQRTERGDSAVYLCASSLNSGPGNTIYFGEGSWLTVV.

The V call is TRBV7-9, the J call TRBJ2-7; D ambiguous. The CDR3 is 14 residues long. CDR1 and CDR2 from the germline V gene are SEHNR and FQNEAQ (reference sequence). Trimming removed 1 base from V and 1 base from J, with 8 bases in between. The DNA of the CDR3 is TGTGCCAGCAGCTTAGAAGCCGATTCCTACGAGCAGTACTTC. This translates into CASSLEADSYEQYF.

The rearrangement links TRBV5-1 to TRBJ2-5, with 9 bases that match TRBD2. V gave up 2 bases and J gave up 5 bases; unmatched junction bases: 4. Germline V gene lookup returns CDR1 SGHRS and CDR2 YFSETQ. This CDR3 comprises 14 residues. This CDR3 is CASSLAGGIETQYF. CDR3 coding DNA: TGCGCCAGCAGCTTAGCGGGAGGAATCGAGACCCAGTACTTC. Supplemented by reference TRBV5-1 and TRBJ2-5, the full variable domain reads KAGVTQTPRYLIKTRGQQVTLSCSPISGHRSVSWYQQTPGQGLQFLFEYFSETQRNKGNFPGRFSGRQFSNSRSEMNVSTLELGDSALYLCASSLAGGIETQYFGPGTRLLVL.

The gene calls are TRBV19 and TRBJ2-1; 8 bases align to TRBD2. CDR1 and CDR2 from the germline V gene are LNHDA and SQIVND (reference sequence). This CDR3 is 13 amino acids long. The trim removed 4 bases at V and 6 bases at J, leaving 2 bases unmatched. The CDR3 nucleotides are TGTGCCAGTAGTAAGCGGGAGAGCAATGAGCAGTTCTTC. This translates into CASSKRESNEQFF. The entire variable domain, with the rest obtained from reference TRBV19 and TRBJ2-1, is as follows: DGGITQSPKYLFRKEGQNVTLSCEQNLNHDAMYWYRQDPGQGLRLIYYSQIVNDFQKGDIAEGYSVSREKKESFPLTVTSAQKNPTAFYLCASSKRESNEQFFGPGTRLTVL.